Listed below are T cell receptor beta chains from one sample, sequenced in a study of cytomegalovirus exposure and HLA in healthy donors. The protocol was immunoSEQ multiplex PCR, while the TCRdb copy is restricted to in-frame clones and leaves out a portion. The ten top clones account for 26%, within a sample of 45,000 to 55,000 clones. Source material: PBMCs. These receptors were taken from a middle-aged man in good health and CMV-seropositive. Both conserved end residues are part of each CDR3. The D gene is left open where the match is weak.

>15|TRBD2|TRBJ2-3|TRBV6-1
CASSELAGGPDTQYF
TGTGCCAGCAGTGAGCTAGCGGGAGGGCCGGATACGCAGTATTTT
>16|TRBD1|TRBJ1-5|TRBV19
CASDRGQTPSNQPQHF
TGTGCCAGCGACAGGGGGCAGACCCCCAGCAATCAGCCCCAGCATTTT
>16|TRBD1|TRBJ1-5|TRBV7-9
CASSLGGRGPNQPQHF
TGTGCCAGCAGCTTAGGTGGTAGGGGGCCGAATCAGCCCCAGCATTTT
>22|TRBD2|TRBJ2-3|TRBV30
CAWDGGLAGALSASTSTDTQYF
TGTGCCTGGGACGGGGGACTAGCGGGGGCCCTCTCGGCCTCAACTAGCACAGATACGCAGTATTTT
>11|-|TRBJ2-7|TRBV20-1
CSARAGQIQYF
TGCAGTGCTAGGGCCGGACAGATCCAGTACTTC
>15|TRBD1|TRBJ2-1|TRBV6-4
CASSVGQEDYNEQFF
TGTGCCAGCAGCGTCGGACAGGAAGACTACAATGAGCAGTTCTTC
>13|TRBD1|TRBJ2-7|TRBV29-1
CSVARTGNYEQYF
TGCAGCGTTGCCCGGACAGGGAACTACGAGCAGTACTTC
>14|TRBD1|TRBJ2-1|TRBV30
CAWSQGAPYNEQFF
TGTGCCTGGAGTCAGGGGGCACCTTACAATGAGCAGTTCTTC
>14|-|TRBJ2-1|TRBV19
CASNRDSVYNEQFF
TGTGCCAGTAACCGGGACTCGGTCTACAATGAGCAGTTCTTC
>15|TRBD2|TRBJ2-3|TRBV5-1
CASSLGLAGGDTQYF
TGCGCCAGCAGCTTGGGGCTAGCGGGGGGAGATACGCAGTATTTT
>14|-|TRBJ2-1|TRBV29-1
CSVAQGKSYNEQFF
TGCAGCGTTGCCCAGGGAAAGTCCTACAATGAGCAGTTCTTC
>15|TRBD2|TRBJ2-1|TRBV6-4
CASSDLAGGDNEQFF
TGTGCCAGCAGTGACCTAGCGGGGGGGGACAATGAGCAGTTCTTC
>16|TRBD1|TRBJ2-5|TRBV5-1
CASSLGTGFLQETQYF
TGCGCCAGCAGCTTAGGGACAGGTTTCCTCCAAGAGACCCAGTACTTC
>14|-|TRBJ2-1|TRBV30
CACKGDSVNNEQFF
TGTGCCTGCAAGGGGGATTCAGTTAACAATGAGCAGTTCTTC
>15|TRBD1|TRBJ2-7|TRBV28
CASSLSGGHYYEQYF
TGTGCCAGCAGTCTCTCAGGGGGCCATTACTACGAGCAGTACTTC
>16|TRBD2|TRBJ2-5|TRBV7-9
CASSLKRSLAEETQYF
TGTGCCAGCAGCTTAAAACGAAGCCTAGCGGAAGAGACCCAGTACTTC
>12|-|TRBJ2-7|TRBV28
CASTTSSYEQYF
TGTGCCAGCACGACAAGCTCCTACGAGCAGTACTTC
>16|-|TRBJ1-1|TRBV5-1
CASAPQALGLNTEAFF
TGCGCCAGCGCCCCTCAGGCGCTCGGTCTGAACACTGAAGCTTTCTTT
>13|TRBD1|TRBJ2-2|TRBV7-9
CATLRTGTGELFF
TGTGCCACCCTGCGGACAGGCACCGGGGAGCTGTTTTTT
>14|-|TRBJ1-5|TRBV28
CASSSLFSNQPQHF
TGTGCCAGCAGTTCTTTATTTAGCAATCAGCCCCAGCATTTT
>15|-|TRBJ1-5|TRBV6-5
CASSYSISGNQPQHF
TGTGCCAGCAGTTACTCCATTTCCGGTAATCAGCCCCAGCATTTT
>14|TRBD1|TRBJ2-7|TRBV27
CASKPGQGAYEQYF
TGTGCCAGCAAACCGGGACAGGGGGCTTACGAGCAGTACTTC
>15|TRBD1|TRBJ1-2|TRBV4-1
CASRHSDREVYGYTF
TGCGCCAGCAGACACTCGGACAGGGAGGTGTATGGCTACACCTTC
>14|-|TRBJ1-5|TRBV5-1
CASSGGEANQPQHF
TGCGCCAGCAGCGGGGGGGAGGCCAATCAGCCCCAGCATTTT
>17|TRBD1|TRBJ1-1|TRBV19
CASSRDRGMWVNTEAFF
TGTGCCAGTAGTCGGGACAGGGGAATGTGGGTTAACACTGAAGCTTTCTTT
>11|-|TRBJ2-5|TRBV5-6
CASSLGQGQYF
TGTGCCAGCAGCTTGGGCCAGGGCCAGTACTTC
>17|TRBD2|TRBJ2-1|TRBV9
CASSVGLAGGSYNEQFF
TGTGCCAGCAGCGTTGGACTAGCGGGAGGGTCCTACAATGAGCAGTTCTTC
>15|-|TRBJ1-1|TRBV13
CASSQGRNANTEAFF
TGTGCCAGCAGCCAAGGGAGGAACGCGAACACTGAAGCTTTCTTT
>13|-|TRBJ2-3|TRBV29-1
CSVEAGGTDTQYF
TGCAGCGTTGAGGCAGGGGGCACAGATACGCAGTATTTT
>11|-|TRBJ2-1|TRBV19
CASSRLDEQFF
TGTGCCAGTAGTAGACTCGATGAGCAGTTCTTC
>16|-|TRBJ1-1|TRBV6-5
CASSYSRQIGNTEAFF
TGTGCCAGCAGTTACTCGAGGCAGATAGGAAACACTGAAGCTTTCTTT
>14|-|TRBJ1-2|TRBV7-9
CASSPGFLNYGYTF
TGTGCCAGCAGCCCGGGGTTCCTGAACTATGGCTACACCTTC
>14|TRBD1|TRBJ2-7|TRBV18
CASSPRDSLYEQYF
TGTGCCAGCTCACCCCGGGACAGTCTCTACGAGCAGTACTTC
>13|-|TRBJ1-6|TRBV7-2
CASSSQFPAPLHF
TGTGCCAGCAGCTCCCAGTTCCCCGCACCCCTCCACTTT
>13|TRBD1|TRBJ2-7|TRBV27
CASSGTGDYEQYF
TGTGCCAGCAGTGGGACAGGGGACTACGAGCAGTACTTC
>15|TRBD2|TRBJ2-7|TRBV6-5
CASSYTGGLGYEQYF
TGTGCCAGCAGTTACACCGGGGGGTTAGGGTACGAGCAGTACTTC
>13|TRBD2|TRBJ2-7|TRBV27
CASMASGGIWQYF
TGTGCCAGCATGGCTAGCGGGGGGATCTGGCAGTACTTC
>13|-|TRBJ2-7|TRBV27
CASSPWGPYEQYF
TGTGCCAGCAGTCCTTGGGGGCCCTACGAGCAGTACTTC
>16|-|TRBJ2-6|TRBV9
CASSAGNRVGANVLTF
TGTGCCAGCAGCGCTGGGAACAGGGTTGGGGCCAACGTCCTGACTTTC
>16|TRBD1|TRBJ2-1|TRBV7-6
CASSLGGQGWDNEQFF
TGTGCCAGCAGCTTAGGAGGACAGGGGTGGGACAATGAGCAGTTCTTC
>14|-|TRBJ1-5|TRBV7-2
CASSPQGKSQPQHF
TGTGCCAGCAGCCCCCAGGGGAAGAGTCAGCCCCAGCATTTT
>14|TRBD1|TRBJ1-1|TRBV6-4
CASSPGGASTEAFF
TGTGCCAGCAGTCCAGGGGGCGCATCCACTGAAGCTTTCTTT
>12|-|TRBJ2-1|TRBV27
CASVSSYNEQFF
TGTGCCAGCGTGAGCTCCTACAATGAGCAGTTCTTC
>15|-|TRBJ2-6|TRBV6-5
CASSRDTLLANVLTF
TGTGCCAGCAGCCGAGACACCCTCTTGGCCAACGTCCTGACTTTC
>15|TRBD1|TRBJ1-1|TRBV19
CASLSLGQGVTEAFF
TGTGCCAGTCTTTCACTCGGGCAGGGGGTCACTGAAGCTTTCTTT
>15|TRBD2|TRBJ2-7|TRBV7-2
CASSLASGGTYEQYF
TGTGCCAGCAGCTTAGCTAGCGGGGGAACCTACGAGCAGTACTTC
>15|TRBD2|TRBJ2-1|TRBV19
CASSIWTSVYNEQFF
TGTGCCAGTAGTATTTGGACTAGCGTCTACAATGAGCAGTTCTTC
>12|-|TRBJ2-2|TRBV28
CASTTLGGELFF
TGTGCCAGCACCACCCTCGGGGGGGAGCTGTTTTTT
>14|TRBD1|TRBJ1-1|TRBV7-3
CASSLTGGNTEAFF
TGTGCCAGCAGCTTGACAGGGGGGAACACTGAAGCTTTCTTT
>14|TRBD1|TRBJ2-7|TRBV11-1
CASSKDRHKGEQYF
TGTGCCAGCAGCAAGGACAGGCATAAAGGCGAGCAGTACTTC
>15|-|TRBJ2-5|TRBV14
CASSQRRGAGETQYF
TGTGCCAGCAGCCAACGGCGGGGAGCGGGAGAGACCCAGTACTTC
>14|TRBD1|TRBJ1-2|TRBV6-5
CASRAQGAGGGYTF
TGTGCCAGCAGGGCTCAGGGGGCAGGTGGCGGCTACACCTTC
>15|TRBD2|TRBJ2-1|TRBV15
CATRGGGGADNEQFF
TGTGCCACCAGAGGAGGCGGGGGGGCCGACAATGAGCAGTTCTTC
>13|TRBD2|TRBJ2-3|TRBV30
CAWAKREMDTQYF
TGTGCCTGGGCAAAGCGGGAGATGGATACGCAGTATTTT
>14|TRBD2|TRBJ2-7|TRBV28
CASSVTGLAPFGYF
TGTGCCAGCAGTGTAACGGGACTAGCCCCATTTGGGTACTTC
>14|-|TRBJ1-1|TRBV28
CASSLPAEGAEAFF
TGTGCCAGCAGTCTCCCCGCCGAGGGGGCTGAAGCTTTCTTT
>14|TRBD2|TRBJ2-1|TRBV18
CASSPNAGGDEQFF
TGTGCCAGCTCACCAAACGCGGGGGGCGATGAGCAGTTCTTC